The 31 T cell receptor beta chains below were found in one sample sequenced in a study of T cells in Graves' hyperthyroidism and ophthalmopathy. There were TCR beta CDR3 regions amplified from RNA transcripts. HTBI primers were employed in a first-round RT-PCR of the TCR CDR3. A single record per CDR3 protein comes from TCRdb applying MiXCR to the multiplex PCR reads. The top ten hold about a third of the sample, which has roughly 710,000 distinct CDR3 sequences, just over 35% seen once. Sequenced material: blood. All receptors derive from a woman aged 40-49 years with Graves' hyperthyroidism.

The chain uses TRBV6-5 and TRBJ1-1; 8 positions match TRBD1. Germline CDR1 is MNHEY and CDR2 is SVGAGI. The J segment lost 2 bases and the V segment lost 10 bases, leaving 6 bases of the junction unmatched. This CDR3 has 13 residues. CDR3 coding DNA: TGTGCCACGTGGGACAGGAAAAACACTGAAGCTTTCTTT. This gives the protein CATWDRKNTEAFF.

The chain links TRBV5-1 to TRBJ1-2; 7 positions agree with TRBD1. The CDR3 has 14 residues. V was clipped by 1 base and J by 10 bases; unmatched bases: 10. CDR1 SGHRS and CDR2 YFSETQ come from the germline V gene. This CDR3 reads CASSLTGVVLDYTF. DNA of the CDR3: TGCGCCAGCAGCTTGACAGGGGTTGTACTTGACTACACCTTC.

The chain links TRBV7-2 to TRBJ2-7, with TRBD2 identical over 9 bases. This CDR3 spans 15 amino acids. V was clipped by 4 bases and J by 0 bases; unmatched bases: 4. Germline loops: CDR1 SGHTA, CDR2 FQGNSA. The CDR3 region has the DNA TGTGCCAGCAGCTCCGTTAGCGGGAGCTCCTACGAGCAGTACTTC. Residues: CASSSVSGSSYEQYF.

V usage is TRBV29-1 and J usage is TRBJ2-7; possibly TRBD1 for D (5 bases). Trimming took off 3 bases at V and 6 bases at J, with 15 bases between the two ends. The CDR3 consists of 13 residues. Germline V gives CDR1 SQVTM, CDR2 ANQGSEA. The CDR3 DNA sequence: TGCAGCGTTGATTGGGGTTATACAGGCGAGCAGTACTTC. Protein: CSVDWGYTGEQYF.

Written as DNA, the CDR3 is TGTGCCAGCAGCCCACCCGGGACAGGGACCTCACCCCTCCACTTT. Translation: CASSPPGTGTSPLHF. The chain uses TRBV12-3 or TRBV12-4 and TRBJ1-6; 9 nucleotides match TRBD1. This CDR3 is built from 15 residues. Trimming cost V 6 bases and J 10 bases; bases outside gene matches: 10.

This clonotype was picked up a small number of times. The chain recombines TRBV11-2 with TRBJ1-4; D gene uncertain. Looked up from germline, CDR1 is SGHAT and CDR2 is FQNNGV. CDR3 size: 13 residues. V lost 11 bases and J lost 8, with 18 bases in between. The CDR3 nucleotides read TGTGCCTTCCAGCGAGGAGGGAAAGAAAAACTGTTTTTT. It is translated as CAFQRGGKEKLFF.

This clonotype occurred many times. This chain connects TRBV10-2 to TRBJ2-2; 8 positions match TRBD1. There are 15 residues in the CDR3. The trim removed 6 bases at V and 3 bases at J, leaving 6 bases unmatched. CDR1 and CDR2 (germline): WSHSY, SAAADI. The DNA of the CDR3 is TGCGCCAGCAGCGGACAGGGAGGTTACACCGGGGAGCTGTTTTTT. It specifies CASSGQGGYTGELFF.

The chain uses TRBV3-1 and TRBJ2-5; D unresolved. The CDR3 extends over 13 amino acids. Germline V CDR1 and CDR2: LGHDT, YNNKEL (reference sequence). The germline V and J ends were trimmed by 6 bases and 5 bases, with 13 bases remaining between them. The CDR3 coding sequence is TGTGCCAGCAGAATTGGTGTAAGGGAGACCCAGTACTTC. Protein sequence: CASRIGVRETQYF.

Ten or more counts support this clonotype. The chain is built from TRBV6-5 and TRBJ1-6; the D is unclear. The CDR3 is made up of 14 amino acids. The germline V gene encodes CDR1 MNHEY and CDR2 SVGAGI. V lost 6 bases and J 8 bases, leaving 14 bases between the germline ends. CDR3 DNA: TGTGCCAGCAGCCCCGAGAGGAAGGATTCACCCCTCCACTTT. It encodes CASSPERKDSPLHF.

The gene calls are TRBV12-3 or TRBV12-4 and TRBJ2-7; possible D gene TRBD1, 6 bases. The CDR3 spans 14 residues. The ends were cut back, 7 bases at V and 6 bases at J, with 19 bases in the middle. The CDR3 spells CASTKSGALGEQYF. Written as DNA, the CDR3 is TGTGCCAGCACAAAGTCAGGGGCCTTGGGCGAGCAGTACTTC.

This clonotype was picked up many times. The J gene is TRBJ1-4, the V gene TRBV25-1; D is unclear. This CDR3 has 12 residues. V lost 4 bases and J 7 bases, leaving 7 bases between the germline ends. Germline V gives CDR1 MGHDK, CDR2 SYGVNS. This chain's CDR3 is CASSGRSEKLFF. CDR3 coding DNA: TGTGCCAGCAGTGGAAGAAGTGAAAAACTGTTTTTT.

This clonotype was found many times. The V and J genes are TRBV9 and TRBJ1-2, with 9 bases matching TRBD1. CDR1 and CDR2 from the germline V gene are SGDLS and YYNGEE. The junction had 8 bases not matched to a gene; V was cut back by 4 bases and J by 4 bases. The CDR3 sequence is 15 residues long. The CDR3 loop reads CASSIQDRGGYGYTF. The CDR3, as DNA: TGTGCCAGCAGCATACAGGACAGGGGTGGCTATGGCTACACCTTC.

This clonotype was found many times. The chain uses TRBV12-3 or TRBV12-4 and TRBJ1-2, with 7 bases that match TRBD1. V gave up 6 bases and J gave up 2 bases; unmatched junction bases: 3. This CDR3 is built from 13 residues. The chain's CDR3 is CASSATGNYGYTF. The CDR3, as DNA: TGTGCCAGCAGCGCGACAGGGAACTATGGCTACACCTTC.

Comments on this clonotype: Being one base from a much bigger clone, this may be a read error. The genes are TRBV20-1 and TRBJ2-7; D unresolved. The CDR3 runs to 11 residues. Trimming shortened V by 3 bases and J by 7 bases, and 10 bases separated the two germline ends. Germline CDR1 DFQATT, CDR2 SNEGSKA (reference sequence). The DNA of the CDR3 is TGCAGTGCTAGTGGGGTTTTGGAGCAGTACTTC. Translation gives CSASGVLEQYF.

This chain joins TRBV7-2 and TRBJ1-2; possibly TRBD1 for D (6 bases). Germline CDR1 SGHTA, CDR2 FQGNSA. The CDR3 spans 15 residues. V dropped 6 bases and J dropped 0 bases, with 14 bases sitting between them. Written as DNA, the CDR3 is TGTGCCAGCAGTCCACTACAGGGAGCTAACTATGGCTACACCTTC. It is translated as CASSPLQGANYGYTF.

The sample holds many counts of this clonotype. The V call is TRBV19, the J call TRBJ1-2; TRBD1 might be the D (6 bases). This CDR3 has 13 residues. The V gene's germline CDR1 is LNHDA and CDR2 SQIVND (reference sequence). Trimming stripped 5 bases from V and 5 bases from J, with 12 bases between. CDR3 bases: TGTGCCAGTAGTCCCCCAGGGGATTATGGCTACACCTTC. Protein sequence: CASSPPGDYGYTF.

This chain joins TRBV9 and TRBJ2-2, with 11 bases fitting TRBD2. The V segment lost 0 bases and the J segment 3 bases; nucleotides outside the gene matches: 7. Germline CDR1 is SGDLS and CDR2 is YYNGEE. The CDR3 has 18 residues. The CDR3 sequence is CASSVAASGRTYTGELFF. The CDR3 nucleotides read TGTGCCAGCAGCGTAGCTGCTAGCGGGAGGACCTACACCGGGGAGCTGTTTTTT.

This clonotype has just a few counts. J is TRBJ1-1 and V is TRBV11-2; 10 bases line up with TRBD1. V lost 4 bases, J lost 10 bases, and 9 bases stayed unmatched. This CDR3 has 14 amino acids. Germline V gene sequence: CDR1 SGHAT, CDR2 FQNNGV. CDR3 nucleotide sequence: TGTGCCAGCAGCTCACCTCGGGACAGGGGAAGAGCTTTCTTT. Residues: CASSSPRDRGRAFF.

The genes are TRBV7-2 and TRBJ2-3, with TRBD2 matching over 8 bases. The CDR3 is 15 amino acids. Germline V gene sequence: CDR1 SGHTA, CDR2 FQGNSA. V lost 2 bases and J lost 3; bases outside the gene matches: 4. The CDR3 is CASSLSKRETDTQYF. The DNA of the CDR3 is TGTGCCAGCAGCTTATCTAAGCGGGAGACAGATACGCAGTATTTT.

This chain links TRBV7-9 with TRBJ1-5; tentatively, D is TRBD1 (5 bases). CDR1 and CDR2 (germline): SEHNR, FQNEAQ (reference sequence). This CDR3 is 15 amino acids long. The germline V and J ends were trimmed by 4 bases and 3 bases, with 13 bases remaining between them. As DNA, the CDR3 is TGTGCCAGCAGCTCTAGTAAGGGGCCCAATCAGCCCCAGCATTTT. Its protein is CASSSSKGPNQPQHF. Together with reference TRBV7-9 and TRBJ1-5, the CDR3 gives the full variable domain: DTGVSQNPRHKITKRGQNVTFRCDPISEHNRLYWYRQTLGQGPEFLTYFQNEAQLEKSRLLSDRFSAERPKGSFSTLEIQRTEQGDSAMYLCASSSSKGPNQPQHFGDGTRLSIL.

This clonotype was recorded at least ten times. At one boundary the junction diverges from the germline segment, which might be a read error. The chain couples TRBV7-7 to TRBJ2-7, with TRBD2 as a possible D gene (6 bases). Germline CDR1 is SSHAT and CDR2 is FNYEAQ (reference sequence). There are 13 residues in the CDR3. CDR3 coding DNA: TGTGCTAGCAGCCAATTCTCGGGGGTCGAGCAGTACTTC. Encoded protein: CASSQFSGVEQYF. Full variable domain (rest looked up from reference TRBV7-7 and TRBJ2-7): GAGVSQSPRYKVTKRGQDVTLRCDPISSHATLYWYQQALGQGPEFLTYFNYEAQPDKSGLPSDRFSAERPEGSISTLTIQRTEQRDSAMYRCASSQFSGVEQYFGPGTRLTVT.

This clonotype was recorded a few times. V usage is TRBV4-1 and J usage is TRBJ1-1; D call uncertain. V was cut by 2 bases and J by 0 bases, with 13 bases left in between. The CDR3 contains 16 residues. Per germline, CDR1 MGHRA and CDR2 YSYEKL. In DNA, the CDR3 is TGCGCCAGCAGCCAATGGGTGACTATACTGAACACTGAAGCTTTCTTT. This translates into CASSQWVTILNTEAFF.

This clonotype was seen only a few times. The chain carries TRBV12-3 or TRBV12-4 and TRBJ1-1; D not resolved. Trimming removed 1 base at V and 8 bases at J, with 14 bases between. The CDR3 contains 14 residues. DNA for the CDR3: TGTGCCAGCAGTTTAGGTATTGCTGACCGGGAAGCTTTCTTT. Protein sequence: CASSLGIADREAFF.

This clonotype was counted at least ten times. This chain joins TRBV12-3 or TRBV12-4 and TRBJ1-1; D ambiguous. The ends were cut back, 6 bases at V and 1 base at J, with 9 bases in the middle. CDR3 length: 13 residues. For the CDR3, the DNA is TGTGCCAGCAGCTTGGAGGCGAACACTGAAGCTTTCTTT. Its translation is CASSLEANTEAFF.

J is TRBJ2-7 and V is TRBV19, with 7 positions matching TRBD1. V was clipped by 7 bases and J by 3 bases; unmatched bases: 9. The CDR3 length is 14 residues. Germline CDR1 reads LNHDA; CDR2 reads SQIVND (reference sequence). This CDR3 is CASMVTGKFYEQYF. The CDR3 DNA reads as TGTGCCAGTATGGTGACAGGGAAGTTCTACGAGCAGTACTTC.

This clonotype was seen a few times. The chain has TRBV6-5 and TRBJ2-7; 7 nucleotides agree with TRBD2. With 10 bases clipped from V and 5 bases from J, the junction kept 14 bases outside the gene matches. The CDR3 contains 14 residues. Germline V gene lookup returns CDR1 MNHEY and CDR2 SVGAGI. As DNA, the CDR3 is TGTGCCACGACACCCCTGGGGGGGAGCGACGAGCAGTACTTC. This sequence encodes CATTPLGGSDEQYF.

This clonotype was detected only a few times. V gene TRBV2 combines with J gene TRBJ2-3; D unclear. Germline CDR1 and CDR2: SNHLY and FYNNEI. Deletions cut 0 bases from V and 4 bases from J, with 5 bases between. CDR3 length: 13 residues. The CDR3 DNA is TGTGCCAGCAGTGAAGCTCTCCCAGATACGCAGTATTTT. Translating it yields CASSEALPDTQYF. The variable domain in full, with the rest retrieved from reference TRBV2 and TRBJ2-3, is EPEVTQTPSHQVTQMGQEVILRCVPISNHLYFYWYRQILGQKVEFLVSFYNNEISEKSEIFDDQFSVERPDGSNFTLKIRSTKLEDSAMYFCASSEALPDTQYFGPGTRLTVL.

Regarding this clonotype: A much larger clonotype is one base distant, so this may be a read error. J is TRBJ2-2 and V is TRBV7-2, with D possibly being TRBD1 (6 bases). The V end lost 4 bases, the J end lost 6 bases, and 15 bases lay between the germline ends. Germline CDR1 is SGHTA and CDR2 is FQGNSA. CDR3 length: 15 residues. The DNA of the CDR3 is TGTGCCAGCAGCTCCCCAGGGGCTTCGGCCGGGGAGCTGTTTTTT. Its translation: CASSSPGASAGELFF.

This clonotype came up a few times. The CDR3 here is CASSLASATGRAFF. For the CDR3, the DNA is TGTGCCAGCAGCTTGGCTTCGGCGACAGGCAGAGCTTTCTTT. The chain recombines TRBV5-4 with TRBJ1-1; D is possibly TRBD1 (6 bases). This CDR3 comprises 14 residues. Trimming stripped 0 bases from V and 10 bases from J, with 16 bases between. Germline CDR1 is SGHNT and CDR2 is YYREEE (reference sequence). Variable domain in full (rest from reference TRBV5-4 and TRBJ1-1): ETGVTQSPTHLIKTRGQQVTLRCSSQSGHNTVSWYQQALGQGPQFIFQYYREEENGRGNFPPRFSGLQFPNYSSELNVNALELDDSALYLCASSLASATGRAFFGQGTRLTVV.

Of note for this clonotype: The junction does not match germline at one end; this may be a read error. The chain joins TRBV6-1 to TRBJ2-7; D might be TRBD1 or TRBD2, each matching 5 bases. Per the germline V gene, CDR1 is MNHNS and CDR2 is SASEGT. There are 13 residues in the CDR3. The CDR3 sequence: CASREGTSYEQYF. CDR3 bases: TGTGCCAGCAGAGAAGGGACCTCCTACGAGCAGTACTTC.

The V gene is TRBV19, the J gene TRBJ1-5, with D hard to call. Looked up from germline, CDR1 is LNHDA and CDR2 is SQIVND (reference sequence). The CDR3 contains 12 residues. Trimming left V 6 bases short and J 3 bases short, with 6 bases between. This CDR3 is CASREFNQPQHF. The CDR3 DNA follows: TGTGCCAGTAGGGAATTCAATCAGCCCCAGCATTTT. The entire variable domain, with the rest obtained from reference TRBV19 and TRBJ1-5, is as follows: DGGITQSPKYLFRKEGQNVTLSCEQNLNHDAMYWYRQDPGQGLRLIYYSQIVNDFQKGDIAEGYSVSREKKESFPLTVTSAQKNPTAFYLCASREFNQPQHFGDGTRLSIL.